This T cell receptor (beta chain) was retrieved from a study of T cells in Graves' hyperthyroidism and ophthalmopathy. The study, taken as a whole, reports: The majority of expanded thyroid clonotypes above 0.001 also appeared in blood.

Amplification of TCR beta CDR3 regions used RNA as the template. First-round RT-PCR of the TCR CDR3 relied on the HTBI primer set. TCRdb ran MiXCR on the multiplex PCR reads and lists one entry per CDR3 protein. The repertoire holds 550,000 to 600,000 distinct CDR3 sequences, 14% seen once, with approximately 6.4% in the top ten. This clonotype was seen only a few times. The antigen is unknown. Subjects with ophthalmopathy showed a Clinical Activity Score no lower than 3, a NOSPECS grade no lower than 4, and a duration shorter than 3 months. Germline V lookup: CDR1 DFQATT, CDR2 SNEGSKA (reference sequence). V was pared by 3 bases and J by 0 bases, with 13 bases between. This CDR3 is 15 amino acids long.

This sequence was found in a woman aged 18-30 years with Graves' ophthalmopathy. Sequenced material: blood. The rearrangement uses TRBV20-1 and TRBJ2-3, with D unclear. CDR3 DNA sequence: TGCAGTGCTAGGCGCTGGGCGGCAAGCACAGATACGCAGTATTTT. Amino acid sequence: CSARRWAASTDTQYF.